The next 25 T cell receptor beta chains were all read from a single sample in a study of blood T cell repertoires in COVID-19 (dated by TCRdb to 2018 to 2021). The receptor library was made with the immunoSEQ multiplex PCR assay. TCRdb took this table from immuneACCESS and kept in-frame rearrangements with V and J called. Such tables lack part of the clones; where checked against another copy, unresolved V genes explain under half of the gap, and the rest is unexplained. The sample table contains approximately 150,000 clones; only one count was recorded for more than 75% of them. The ten biggest clones cover over 2.5% of the sample. The sequenced material came from peripheral blood. The receptors derive from a human donor with acute or convalescent COVID-19. The donor label of this sample is uncertain.

The chain combines TRBV5-1 with TRBJ2-1; 10 bases fit TRBD1. Germline V gene data show CDR1 as SGHRS and CDR2 as YFSETQ. The CDR3 totals 16 residues. With V trimmed by 0 bases and J by 10 bases, 10 bases remained unmatched. CDR3 DNA sequence: TGCGCCAGCAGCTTGGTTGGGACAGGGGATTTGGGAGAGCAGTTCTTC. Translation gives CASSLVGTGDLGEQFF.

The sample holds one count of this clone. The CDR3 spells CASSLLHGKAFF. The CDR3 nucleotides are TGTGCCAGCAGCCTCCTACACGGGAAAGCTTTCTTT. V is TRBV11-3 and J is TRBJ1-1, with no clear D. The CDR3 sequence is 12 residues long. CDR1 and CDR2 from the germline V gene are SGHNT and YENEEA. V was pared by 5 bases and J by 9 bases, with 13 bases between.

The rearrangement uses TRBV3-1 (or the pseudogene TRBV3-2) and TRBJ1-2; no clear D. The CDR3 extends over 14 amino acids. Germline values: CDR1 LGHDT, CDR2 YNNKEL (reference sequence). Deletions cut 0 bases from V and 5 bases from J, with 10 bases between. This CDR3 is CASSQERVAYGYTF. The CDR3 DNA reads as TGTGCCAGCAGCCAAGAGCGGGTCGCGTATGGCTACACCTTC.

The rearrangement uses TRBV5-4 and TRBJ1-6; TRBD1 aligns across 9 bases. After removal of 4 bases from V and 6 bases from J, the junction contained 8 bases not matched to a gene. The CDR3 contains 16 residues. Germline V gene sequence: CDR1 SGHNT, CDR2 YYREEE (reference sequence). CDR3 residues: CASSGNRGQVNSPLHF. Here the CDR3 DNA reads TGTGCCAGCAGCGGTAACAGGGGGCAGGTTAATTCACCCCTCCACTTT.

V and J are TRBV4-1 and TRBJ2-3; D call uncertain. Germline values: CDR1 MGHRA, CDR2 YSYEKL. Deletions cut 4 bases from V and 5 bases from J, with 13 bases between. The CDR3 runs to 14 residues. The CDR3 reads CASSLERLVDTQYF. For the CDR3, the DNA is TGCGCCAGCAGCCTCGAAAGACTGGTAGATACGCAGTATTTT.

The V call is TRBV7-2, the J call TRBJ1-6; 10 bases map to TRBD1. Germline V gene lookup returns CDR1 SGHTA and CDR2 FQGNSA. The CDR3 consists of 17 residues. The ends lost 4 bases at V and 10 bases at J; junction bases unmatched: 13. The CDR3 region is CASSSFKRTGGHSPLHF. CDR3 sequence (DNA): TGTGCCAGCAGCTCATTCAAGAGGACAGGGGGGCACTCACCCCTCCACTTT.

This sequence joins TRBV7-6 and TRBJ1-1, with 10 bases matching TRBD1. This CDR3 spans 15 amino acids. Trimming removed 4 bases from V and 6 bases from J; junction bases left unmatched: 8. Germline V gives CDR1 SGHVS, CDR2 FNYEAQ. The CDR3 spells CASSSLTGGISEAFF. Written as DNA, the CDR3 is TGTGCCAGCAGCTCACTGACAGGGGGCATCTCTGAAGCTTTCTTT.

V and J are TRBV6-5 and TRBJ1-3, with a weak D call TRBD1 (5 bases). Trimming shortened V by 7 bases and J by 5 bases, and 15 bases separated the two germline ends. The germline CDR1 and CDR2 sequences are MNHEY and SVGAGI. The CDR3 contains 14 residues. CDR3 protein: CASTDQGSRNTIYF. The CDR3 DNA sequence: TGTGCCAGCACGGACCAGGGCTCAAGAAACACCATATATTTT.

V usage is TRBV6-2 or TRBV6-3 and J usage is TRBJ2-1; D is uncertain. From germline, CDR1 is MNHEY and CDR2 SVGEGT. CDR3 size: 12 residues. Trimming stripped 2 bases from V and 7 bases from J, with 6 bases between. The CDR3 spells CASSYNQNEQFF. CDR3 DNA sequence: TGTGCCAGCAGTTACAATCAGAATGAGCAGTTCTTC.

DNA for the CDR3: TGTGCCAGCGGCGGGGGATTCGCTGAAGCTTTCTTT. Translation: CASGGGFAEAFF. This rearrangement joins TRBV2 to TRBJ1-1; tentative D call: TRBD1 (5 bases). Germline V gene data show CDR1 as SNHLY and CDR2 as FYNNEI. The CDR3 covers 12 residues. Trimming cost V 8 bases and J 6 bases, with 13 bases left between them. Together with reference TRBV2 and TRBJ1-1, the CDR3 gives the full variable domain: EPEVTQTPSHQVTQMGQEVILRCVPISNHLYFYWYRQILGQKVEFLVSFYNNEISEKSEIFDDQFSVERPDGSNFTLKIRSTKLEDSAMYFCASGGGFAEAFFGQGTRLTVV.

The V and J genes are TRBV19 and TRBJ1-5, with D perhaps matching TRBD1 (5 bases). The CDR3 has 13 amino acids. Trimming cost V 3 bases and J 4 bases, with 7 bases left between them. From germline, CDR1 is LNHDA and CDR2 SQIVND (reference sequence). The CDR3 region has the DNA TGTGCCAGTAGTATCGCAGGGAATCAGCCCCAGCATTTT. The encoded protein is CASSIAGNQPQHF.

V is TRBV11-2 and J is TRBJ2-2; TRBD2 aligns across 9 bases. Germline CDR1 is SGHAT and CDR2 is FQNNGV. The CDR3 totals 14 residues. The trim removed 8 bases at V and 4 bases at J, leaving 5 bases unmatched. The CDR3 region has the DNA TGTGCCAGCCTCGCGCGGGAGGGCACCGGGGAGCTGTTTTTT. It codes for CASLAREGTGELFF.

This clone occurred once. V is TRBV4-2 and J is TRBJ1-2, with TRBD1 as a possible D gene (6 bases). Between the trimmed V and J ends, which lost 3 bases and 7 bases, there was a span of 15 bases. The CDR3 consists of 14 residues. CDR1 and CDR2 (germline): LGHNA, YNFKEQ. CDR3 DNA sequence: TGTGCCAGCAGCCAGTTACAGGGATCAGTTGGCTACACCTTC. Encoded protein: CASSQLQGSVGYTF.

This rearrangement joins TRBV6-1 to TRBJ1-2; 7 bases are shared with TRBD1. With 2 bases clipped from V and 14 bases from J, the junction kept 8 bases outside the gene matches. The CDR3 spans 12 residues. Germline V lookup: CDR1 MNHNS, CDR2 SASEGT. CDR3 residues: CASSEQGEVGTF. In DNA form, the CDR3 reads TGTGCCAGCAGTGAACAGGGGGAGGTTGGGACCTTC.

This rearrangement joins TRBV6-5 to TRBJ2-7, with a tentative D call TRBD2 (6 bases). Germline loops: CDR1 MNHEY, CDR2 SVGAGI. CDR3 length: 15 amino acids. Trimming stripped 6 bases from V and 4 bases from J, with 19 bases between. CDR3 sequence: CASSPLRDHLYEQYV. CDR3 DNA: TGTGCCAGCAGCCCCCTGCGGGATCATCTTTACGAGCAGTACGTC.

The chain carries TRBV28 and TRBJ1-4, with a possible D match to TRBD1 (6 bases). V dropped 6 bases and J dropped 8 bases, with 13 bases sitting between them. This CDR3 region has 13 residues. CDR1 is MDHEN and CDR2 is SYDVKM in the germline V gene. The CDR3 bases are TGTGCCAGCAGATCAGGGGCAGGCGAAAAACTGTTTTTT. Translation gives CASRSGAGEKLFF. The full variable domain, rest sourced from reference TRBV28 and TRBJ1-4, is DVKVTQSSRYLVKRTGEKVFLECVQDMDHENMFWYRQDPGLGLRLIYFSYDVKMKEKGDIPEGYSVSREKKERFSLILESASTNQTSMYLCASRSGAGEKLFFGSGTQLSVL.

This chain connects TRBV27 to TRBJ1-6, with a tentative D call TRBD1 (5 bases). The CDR3 spans 17 residues. With 6 bases removed from V and 6 bases from J, the gap between germline ends came to 21 bases. CDR1 is MNHEY, CDR2 SMNVEV, per germline (reference sequence). Here the CDR3 reads CASRQPSRASGNSPLHF. CDR3 DNA: TGTGCCAGCAGGCAGCCGAGCAGGGCTTCTGGTAATTCACCCCTCCACTTT.

The chain recombines TRBV20-1 with TRBJ1-1, with 9 bases that match TRBD1. The V segment lost 3 bases and the J segment 0 bases; nucleotides outside the gene matches: 14. Germline CDR1 reads DFQATT; CDR2 reads SNEGSKA (reference sequence). The CDR3 extends over 18 amino acids. In nucleotides, the CDR3 is TGCAGTGCTAGTGCAATCAGGGGACAGGGATTAATGAACACTGAAGCTTTCTTT. Encoded protein: CSASAIRGQGLMNTEAFF.

This clone has only one observation. The chain combines TRBV5-1 with TRBJ2-1, with D maybe TRBD1 (6 bases). The germline CDR1 and CDR2 sequences are SGHRS and YFSETQ. The CDR3 loop spans 15 amino acids. V was trimmed by 3 bases and J by 5 bases, leaving 15 bases between them. This chain's CDR3 is CASSSGVGANNEQFF. The DNA for the CDR3 is TGCGCCAGCAGCTCTGGTGTGGGGGCGAACAATGAGCAGTTCTTC.

The chain has TRBV5-1 and TRBJ2-1; D uncertain. V lost 3 bases to trimming and J lost 8 bases, with 6 bases between them. The germline gives CDR1 SGHRS, CDR2 YFSETQ. CDR3 length: 11 amino acids. This CDR3 is CASSSHDEQFF. Written as DNA, the CDR3 is TGCGCCAGCAGCTCCCATGATGAGCAGTTCTTC.

The gene calls are TRBV7-3 and TRBJ2-3, with 12 bases lining up with TRBD2. The V segment lost 4 bases and the J segment 4 bases; nucleotides outside the gene matches: 9. The CDR3 loop spans 17 amino acids. The germline CDR1 and CDR2 sequences are SGHTA and FQGTGA. The CDR3 DNA reads TGTGCCAGCAGCTCCACAGGACTAGCGGGAATTTCAGATACGCAGTATTTT. It translates to CASSSTGLAGISDTQYF.

This sequence joins TRBV13 and TRBJ2-1, with 7 bases matching TRBD1. CDR1 PRHDT and CDR2 FYEKMQ come from the germline V gene (reference sequence). This CDR3 comprises 16 residues. V lost 0 bases, J lost 2 bases, and 4 bases stayed unmatched. The CDR3 DNA reads as TGTGCCAGCAGCTTAGGCGGGACAGCCACCTACAATGAGCAGTTCTTC. Translation: CASSLGGTATYNEQFF.

The CDR3 DNA reads as TGTGCCATCAAAGGGGATTCGGGTTCACCCCTCCACTTT. It specifies CAIKGDSGSPLHF. The chain recombines TRBV10-3 with TRBJ1-6, with D perhaps TRBD1 (5 bases). V dropped 7 bases and J dropped 9 bases, with 13 bases sitting between them. The CDR3 contains 13 residues. Germline loops: CDR1 ENHRY, CDR2 SYGVKD.

This chain uses TRBV11-3 with TRBJ2-2; 8 bases agree with TRBD2. Germline V gene data show CDR1 as SGHNT and CDR2 as YENEEA. The CDR3 covers 14 residues. Germline trimming cut 5 bases from V and 3 bases from J; bases unmatched to any gene: 2. The CDR3 region is CASSLSGDTGELFF. CDR3 sequence (DNA): TGTGCCAGCAGCCTTAGCGGGGACACCGGGGAGCTGTTTTTT.

V gene TRBV6-5 combines with J gene TRBJ2-1; 7 bases match TRBD2. The V gene end was trimmed by 6 bases and the J gene end by 5 bases; junction bases not matched to a gene: 10. This CDR3 spans 15 amino acids. Germline V CDR1 and CDR2: MNHEY, SVGAGI. This chain's CDR3 is CASSHHSGVDNEQFF. CDR3 coding DNA: TGTGCCAGCAGCCATCACAGCGGGGTCGACAATGAGCAGTTCTTC.